The entry below describes one T cell receptor beta chain. Trimming took 7 bases from V and 5 from J; bases not matched to a gene: 12. The germline V gene encodes CDR1 LNHDA and CDR2 SQIVND (reference sequence). This CDR3 has 16 residues. This sample was included in a study of OX40 agonist ivuxolimab in advanced cancers. The table came from immunoSEQ multiplex PCR; TCRdb's copy has only in-frame clones and leaves some out. The table has about 76,000 clones, 85% seen once. The chain carries TRBV19 and TRBJ2-2; 8 bases are a match to TRBD2. Sequenced material: CD4+ or CD8+ T cells sorted from blood, taken in a trial of the OX40 agonist ivuxolimab. This TCR was sampled from an adult with an advanced solid tumor such as melanoma, head and neck, liver or kidney cancer. CDR3: CASKVVGGGLTGELFF. CDR3 bases: TGTGCCAGTAAAGTAGTCGGGGGGGGCTTAACCGGGGAGCTGTTTTTT.